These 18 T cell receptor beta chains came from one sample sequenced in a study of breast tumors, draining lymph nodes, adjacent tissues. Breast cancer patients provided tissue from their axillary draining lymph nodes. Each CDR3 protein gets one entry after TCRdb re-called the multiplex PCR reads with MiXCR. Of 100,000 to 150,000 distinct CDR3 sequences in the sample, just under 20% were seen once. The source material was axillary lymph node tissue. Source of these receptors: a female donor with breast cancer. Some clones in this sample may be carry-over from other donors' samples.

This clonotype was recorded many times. Written as DNA, the CDR3 is TGTGCCAGCAGCGAAGATTGGGACAGAAGTCGCGGCTACACCTTC. It codes for CASSEDWDRSRGYTF. The V call is TRBV7-2, the J call TRBJ1-2; 7 positions agree with TRBD1. Germline-derived CDR1 and CDR2 are SGHTA and FQGNSA. The CDR3 runs 15 residues. Germline trimming cut 5 bases from V and 8 bases from J; bases unmatched to any gene: 14.

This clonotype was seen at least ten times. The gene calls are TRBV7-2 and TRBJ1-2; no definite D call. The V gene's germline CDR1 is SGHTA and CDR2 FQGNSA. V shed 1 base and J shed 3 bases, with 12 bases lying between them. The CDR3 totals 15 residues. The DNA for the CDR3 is TGTGCCAGCAGCTTAGGGGTTACGGGATACTATGGCTACACCTTC. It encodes CASSLGVTGYYGYTF.

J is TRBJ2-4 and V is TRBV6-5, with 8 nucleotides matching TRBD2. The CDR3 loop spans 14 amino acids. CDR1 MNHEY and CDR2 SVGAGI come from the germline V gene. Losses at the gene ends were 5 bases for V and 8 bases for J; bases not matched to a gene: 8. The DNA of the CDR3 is TGTGCCAGCAGTAGCGGGAGTAGTAGAGACATTCAGTACTTC. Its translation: CASSSGSSRDIQYF.

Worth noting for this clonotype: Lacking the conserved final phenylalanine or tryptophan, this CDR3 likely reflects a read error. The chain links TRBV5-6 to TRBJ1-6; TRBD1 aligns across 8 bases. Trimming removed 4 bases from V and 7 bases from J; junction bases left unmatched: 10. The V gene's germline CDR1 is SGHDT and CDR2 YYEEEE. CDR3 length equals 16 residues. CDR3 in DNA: TGTGCCAGCAGCCACCTAACAGGGGGGGGAAATTCACCCCTCCACCTT. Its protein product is CASSHLTGGGNSPLHL.

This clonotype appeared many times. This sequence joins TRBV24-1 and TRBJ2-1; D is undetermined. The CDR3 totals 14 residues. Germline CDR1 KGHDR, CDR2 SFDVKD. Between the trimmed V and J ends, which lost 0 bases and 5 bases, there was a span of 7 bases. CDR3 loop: CATSDLWEDNEQFF. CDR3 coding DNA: TGTGCCACCAGTGATTTGTGGGAAGACAATGAGCAGTTCTTC.

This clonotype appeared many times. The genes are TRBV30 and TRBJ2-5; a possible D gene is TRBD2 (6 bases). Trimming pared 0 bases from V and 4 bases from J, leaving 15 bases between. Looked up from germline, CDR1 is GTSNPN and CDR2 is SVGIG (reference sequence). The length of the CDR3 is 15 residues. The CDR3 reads CAWSVRGFSGETQYF. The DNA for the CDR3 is TGTGCCTGGAGTGTGCGGGGCTTTTCGGGAGAGACCCAGTACTTC.

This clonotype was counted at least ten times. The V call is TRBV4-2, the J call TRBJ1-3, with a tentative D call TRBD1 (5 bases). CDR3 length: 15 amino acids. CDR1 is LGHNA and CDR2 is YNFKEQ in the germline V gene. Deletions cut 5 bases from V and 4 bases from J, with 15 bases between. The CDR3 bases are TGTGCCAGCAGCTTAATGGACGGGGCCGGAAACACCATATATTTT. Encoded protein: CASSLMDGAGNTIYF.

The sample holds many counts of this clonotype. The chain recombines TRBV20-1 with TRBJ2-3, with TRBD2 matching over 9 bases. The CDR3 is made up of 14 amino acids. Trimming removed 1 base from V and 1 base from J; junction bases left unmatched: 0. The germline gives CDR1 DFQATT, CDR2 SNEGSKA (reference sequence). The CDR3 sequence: CSARGGRGTDTQYF. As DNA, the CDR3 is TGCAGTGCTAGAGGCGGGAGGGGCACAGATACGCAGTATTTT.

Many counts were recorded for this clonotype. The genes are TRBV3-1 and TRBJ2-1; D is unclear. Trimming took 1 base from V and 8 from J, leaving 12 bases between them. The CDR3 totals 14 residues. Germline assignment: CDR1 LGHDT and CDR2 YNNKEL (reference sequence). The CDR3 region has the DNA TGTGCCAGCAGCCAAGCTTATGCCGGCGATGAGCAGTTCTTC. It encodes CASSQAYAGDEQFF.

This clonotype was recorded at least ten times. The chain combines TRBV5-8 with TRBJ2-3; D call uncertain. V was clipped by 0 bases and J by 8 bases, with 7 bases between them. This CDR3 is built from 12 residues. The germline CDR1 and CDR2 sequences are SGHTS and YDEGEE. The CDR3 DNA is TGTGCCAGCAGCTTGGACCATATTACGCAGTATTTT. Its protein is CASSLDHITQYF.

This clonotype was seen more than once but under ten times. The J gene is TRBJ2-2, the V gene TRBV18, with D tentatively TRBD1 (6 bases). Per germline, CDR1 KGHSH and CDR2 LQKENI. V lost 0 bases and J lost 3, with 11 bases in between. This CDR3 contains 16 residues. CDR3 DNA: TGTGCCAGCTCACCACCAGAGGGGGTCTACACCGGGGAGCTGTTTTTT. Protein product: CASSPPEGVYTGELFF.

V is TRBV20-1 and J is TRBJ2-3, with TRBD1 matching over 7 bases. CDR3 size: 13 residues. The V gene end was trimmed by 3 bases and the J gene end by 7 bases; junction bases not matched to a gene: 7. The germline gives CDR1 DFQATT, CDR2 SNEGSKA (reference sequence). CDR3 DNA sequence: TGCAGTGCTAGCCACCAGGGGGTGTATACGCAGTATTTT. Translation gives CSASHQGVYTQYF.

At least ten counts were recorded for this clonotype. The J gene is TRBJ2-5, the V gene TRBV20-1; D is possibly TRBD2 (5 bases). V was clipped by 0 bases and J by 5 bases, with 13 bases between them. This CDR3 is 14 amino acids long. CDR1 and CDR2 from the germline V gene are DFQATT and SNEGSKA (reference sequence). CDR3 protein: CSARDLYGMETQYF. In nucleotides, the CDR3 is TGCAGTGCTAGAGATCTATACGGGATGGAGACCCAGTACTTC.

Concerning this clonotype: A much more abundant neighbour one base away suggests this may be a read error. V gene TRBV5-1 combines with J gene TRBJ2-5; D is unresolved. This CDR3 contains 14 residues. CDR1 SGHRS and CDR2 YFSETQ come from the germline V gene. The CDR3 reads CASGFAPRGETQYF. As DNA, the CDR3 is TGCGCCAGCGGCTTCGCACCAAGAGGAGAGACCCAGTACTTC. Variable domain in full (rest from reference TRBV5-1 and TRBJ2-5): KAGVTQTPRYLIKTRGQQVTLSCSPISGHRSVSWYQQTPGQGLQFLFEYFSETQRNKGNFPGRFSGRQFSNSRSEMNVSTLELGDSALYLCASGFAPRGETQYFGPGTRLLVL.

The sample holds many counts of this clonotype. DNA of the CDR3: TGCGCCAGCAGCCAAGACTCTAACCCACGGAGAAACTATGGCTACACCTTC. It codes for CASSQDSNPRRNYGYTF. This chain uses TRBV4-1 with TRBJ1-2; no definite D call. The germline V gene encodes CDR1 MGHRA and CDR2 YSYEKL. Trimming removed 0 bases at V and 2 bases at J, with 16 bases between. The CDR3 consists of 17 residues.

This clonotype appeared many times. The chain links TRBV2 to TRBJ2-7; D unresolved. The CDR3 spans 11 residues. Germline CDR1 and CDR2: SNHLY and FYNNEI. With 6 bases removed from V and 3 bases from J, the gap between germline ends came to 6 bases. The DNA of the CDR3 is TGTGCCAGCAGGGGCCTCTACGAGCAGTACTTC. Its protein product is CASRGLYEQYF.

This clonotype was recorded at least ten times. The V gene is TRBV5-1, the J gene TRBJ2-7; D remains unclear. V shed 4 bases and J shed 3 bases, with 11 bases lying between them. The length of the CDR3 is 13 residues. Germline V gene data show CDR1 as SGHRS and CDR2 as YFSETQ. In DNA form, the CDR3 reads TGCGCCAGCAGCGCGGAACAGCGCTACGAGCAGTACTTC. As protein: CASSAEQRYEQYF.

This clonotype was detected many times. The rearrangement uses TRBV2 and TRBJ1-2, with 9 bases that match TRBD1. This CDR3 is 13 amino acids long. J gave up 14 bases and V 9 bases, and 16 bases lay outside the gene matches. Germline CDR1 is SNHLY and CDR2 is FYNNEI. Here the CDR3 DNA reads TGTGCCAGTTCCGACAGGGGGAATCGGGTGTTAACCTTC. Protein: CASSDRGNRVLTF.